The 7 T cell receptor beta chains below come from one sample, sequenced in a study of T cells in localized non-small cell lung cancer. TCRdb's table, derived via immunoSEQ multiplex PCR, lists solely in-frame clones and lacks some. This table holds more than 50,000 clones, around four fifths found once. The sequencing used peripheral blood, collected before any cancer treatment. All receptors come from a female donor over 55 with stage II squamous cell lung carcinoma.

The chain recombines TRBV7-9 with TRBJ1-2, with 10 bases matching TRBD1. CDR1 and CDR2 from the germline V gene are SEHNR and FQNEAQ (reference sequence). Unmatched junction bases numbered 4, after V lost 6 bases and J lost 3 bases. There are 14 residues in the CDR3. The DNA for the CDR3 is TGTGCCAGCAGTTCGGGACAGGGGTACTATGGCTACACCTTC. The encoded protein is CASSSGQGYYGYTF.

The rearrangement uses TRBV19 and TRBJ2-1; possible D gene TRBD1, 5 bases. The CDR3 length is 13 residues. Germline V lookup: CDR1 LNHDA, CDR2 SQIVND (reference sequence). V was shortened by 3 bases and J by 9 bases, with 12 bases between the two germline ends. The CDR3 bases are TGTGCCAGTAGTATTGGCCCTAGGGGTGAGCAGTTCTTC. Residues: CASSIGPRGEQFF.

The J gene is TRBJ2-6, the V gene TRBV5-6; 11 bases align to TRBD1. The germline V gene has CDR1 SGHDT and CDR2 YYEEEE. V lost 4 bases to trimming and J lost 2 bases; unmatched junction nucleotides: 8. The CDR3 length is 18 residues. As DNA, the CDR3 is TGTGCCAGCAGCCAGAGGGACAGGGGGGCCCCTGGGGCCAACGTCCTGACTTTC. Translating it yields CASSQRDRGAPGANVLTF. The full variable domain, completed using reference TRBV5-6 and TRBJ2-6, is DAGVTQSPTHLIKTRGQQVTLRCSPKSGHDTVSWYQQALGQGPQFIFQYYEEEERQRGNFPDRFSGHQFPNYSSELNVNALLLGDSALYLCASSQRDRGAPGANVLTFGAGSRLTVL.

This clone was found a few times. The chain links TRBV2 to TRBJ2-7; 7 nucleotides line up with TRBD1. After removal of 8 bases from V and 1 base from J, the junction contained 5 bases not matched to a gene. CDR1 is SNHLY, CDR2 FYNNEI, per germline. CDR3 length: 13 residues. The CDR3 DNA follows: TGTGCCAGCTCAAAGGGACAGTCCTACGAGCAGTACTTC. Protein product: CASSKGQSYEQYF.

The chain carries TRBV6-6 and TRBJ2-7; D may correspond to TRBD1 or TRBD2 (6 bases each). The germline CDR1 and CDR2 sequences are MNHNY and SVGAGI (reference sequence). Trimming took 5 bases from V and 8 from J, leaving 19 bases between them. The CDR3 is 14 amino acids. CDR3: CASSPQESGAKQYF. In nucleotides, the CDR3 is TGTGCCAGCAGTCCACAAGAATCGGGGGCGAAGCAGTACTTC.

The chain employs TRBV6-5 and TRBJ2-7; D unresolved. The CDR3 has 11 amino acids. Germline assignment: CDR1 MNHEY and CDR2 SVGAGI. V gave up 6 bases and J gave up 3 bases, with 6 bases separating them. The CDR3 reads CASRENYEQYF. CDR3 DNA sequence: TGTGCCAGCAGGGAGAACTACGAGCAGTACTTC.

This chain joins TRBV5-1 and TRBJ2-5; a weak D match, TRBD1 (7 bases). There are 15 residues in the CDR3. Trimming pared 5 bases from V and 0 bases from J, leaving 14 bases between. In germline, CDR1 is SGHRS, CDR2 YFSETQ. This CDR3 is CASSYRRGDQETQYF. Written as DNA, the CDR3 is TGCGCCAGCAGTTACCGCAGGGGGGACCAAGAGACCCAGTACTTC.